This TCR beta chain was obtained from a study of blood T cell repertoires in COVID-19. V shed 7 bases and J shed 4 bases, with 11 bases lying between them. The CDR3 length is 12 residues. Looked up from germline, CDR1 is SQVTM and CDR2 is ANQGSEA. In the source study's methods: Amplification with reference gene primers provided the estimates of nucleated cell counts. TCRdb keeps only in-frame clones here, not all; method: immunoSEQ multiplex PCR. V and J calls and clone size are as listed in that table; D and trimming were resolved from the DNA. Here the sample spans roughly 150,000 clones, around 90% being singletons.

The sequenced sample consisted of peripheral blood. This receptor was taken from a human donor in a cohort sampled during active COVID-19. This chain connects TRBV29-1 to TRBJ1-3; D gene uncertain. CDR3 region: CSAPGPGNTIYF. The CDR3 nucleotides are TGCAGCGCCCCAGGCCCCGGAAACACCATATATTTT.